This T cell receptor beta chain stems from a study of T cell responses to AZD1222 COVID-19 vaccine. Study-wide points: The donors showed a predominance of white British ancestry and of females, with possible underestimation of clonal diversity.

Libraries were prepared by immunoSEQ multiplex PCR; TCRdb keeps only in-frame clonotypes and omits some of them. The table shows 130,000 to 150,000 clones, with 88% occurring only once. The CDR3 loop spans 14 amino acids. CDR1 ENHRY and CDR2 SYGVKD come from the germline V gene. J was trimmed by 5 bases and V by 6 bases; bases with no gene match: 4. This clone was seen just once. Antigen: not known. This sequence was found in an adult in good health. This chain joins TRBV10-3 and TRBJ1-2; TRBD1 matches 12 bases. The specimen comprised peripheral blood, sampled on day 0 of AZD1222 vaccination. In nucleotides, the CDR3 is TGTGCCATCAGGGGGACAGGGGGCCTTTATGGCTACACCTTC. This encodes CAIRGTGGLYGYTF.